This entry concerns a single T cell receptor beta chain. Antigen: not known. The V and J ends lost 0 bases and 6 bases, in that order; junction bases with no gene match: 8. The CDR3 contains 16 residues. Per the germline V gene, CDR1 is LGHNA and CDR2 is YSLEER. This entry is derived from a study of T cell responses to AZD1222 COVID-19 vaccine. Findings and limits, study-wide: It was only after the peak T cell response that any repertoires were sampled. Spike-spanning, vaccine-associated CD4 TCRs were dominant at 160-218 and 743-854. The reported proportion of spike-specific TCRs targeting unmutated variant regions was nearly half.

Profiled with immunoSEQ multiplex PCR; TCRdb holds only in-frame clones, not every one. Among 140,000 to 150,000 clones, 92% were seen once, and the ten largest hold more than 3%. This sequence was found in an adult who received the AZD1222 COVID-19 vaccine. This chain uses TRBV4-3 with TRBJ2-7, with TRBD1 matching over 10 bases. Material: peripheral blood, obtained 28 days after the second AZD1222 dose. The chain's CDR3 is CASSQDPPGQGIEQYF. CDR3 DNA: TGCGCCAGCAGCCAAGACCCGCCGGGACAGGGGATCGAGCAGTACTTC.